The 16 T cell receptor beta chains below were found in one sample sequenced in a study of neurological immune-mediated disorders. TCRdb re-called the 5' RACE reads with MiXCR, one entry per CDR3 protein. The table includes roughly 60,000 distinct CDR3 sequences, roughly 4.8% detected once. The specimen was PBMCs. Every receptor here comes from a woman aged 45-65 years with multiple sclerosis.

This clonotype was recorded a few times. CDR3 residues: CASSSPDENYGYTF. For the CDR3, the DNA is TGTGCCAGCAGCTCCCCGGATGAGAACTATGGCTACACCTTC. This chain joins TRBV21-1 and TRBJ1-2; the table's D gene call, TRBD1, was not cross checked with the DNA. TRBV21-1 is designated a pseudogene. The CDR3 consists of 14 residues.

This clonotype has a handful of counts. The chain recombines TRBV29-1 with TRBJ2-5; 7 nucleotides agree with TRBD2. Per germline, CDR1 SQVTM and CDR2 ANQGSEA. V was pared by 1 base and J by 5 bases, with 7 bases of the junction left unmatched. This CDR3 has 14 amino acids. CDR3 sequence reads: CSVEAHGGFETQYF. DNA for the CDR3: TGCAGCGTTGAAGCCCACGGGGGGTTCGAGACCCAGTACTTC.

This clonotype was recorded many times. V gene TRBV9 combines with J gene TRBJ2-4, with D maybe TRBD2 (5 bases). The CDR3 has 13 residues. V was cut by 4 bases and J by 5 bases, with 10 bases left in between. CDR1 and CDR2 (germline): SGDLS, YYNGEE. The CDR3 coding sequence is TGTGCCAGCAGCTTGAGCGGACAAAACATTCAGTACTTC. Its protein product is CASSLSGQNIQYF.

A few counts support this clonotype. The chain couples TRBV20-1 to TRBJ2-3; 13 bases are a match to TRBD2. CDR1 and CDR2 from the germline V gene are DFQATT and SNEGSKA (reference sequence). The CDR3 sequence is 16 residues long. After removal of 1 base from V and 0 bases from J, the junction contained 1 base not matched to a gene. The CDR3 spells CSARGTSGGSTDTQYF. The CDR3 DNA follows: TGCAGTGCTAGAGGGACTAGCGGGGGCAGCACAGATACGCAGTATTTT.

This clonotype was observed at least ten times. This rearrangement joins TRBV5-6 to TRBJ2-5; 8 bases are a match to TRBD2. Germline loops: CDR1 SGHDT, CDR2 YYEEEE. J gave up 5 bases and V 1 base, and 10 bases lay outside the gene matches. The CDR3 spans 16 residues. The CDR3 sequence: CASSLRSGGQVETQYF. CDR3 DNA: TGTGCCAGCAGCTTGAGAAGCGGGGGCCAAGTGGAGACCCAGTACTTC.

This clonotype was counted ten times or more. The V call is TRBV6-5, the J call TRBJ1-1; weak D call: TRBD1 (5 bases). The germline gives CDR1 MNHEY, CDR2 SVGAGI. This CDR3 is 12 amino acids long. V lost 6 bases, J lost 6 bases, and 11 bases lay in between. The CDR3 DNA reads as TGTGCCAGCAGCGGACGAGGGGCTGAAGCTTTCTTT. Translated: CASSGRGAEAFF.

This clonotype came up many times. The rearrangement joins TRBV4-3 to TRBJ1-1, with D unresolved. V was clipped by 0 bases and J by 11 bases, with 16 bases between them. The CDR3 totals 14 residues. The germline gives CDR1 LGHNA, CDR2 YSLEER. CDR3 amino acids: CASSQDRTPEDAFF. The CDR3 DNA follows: TGCGCCAGCAGCCAAGACCGGACCCCGGAGGACGCTTTCTTT.

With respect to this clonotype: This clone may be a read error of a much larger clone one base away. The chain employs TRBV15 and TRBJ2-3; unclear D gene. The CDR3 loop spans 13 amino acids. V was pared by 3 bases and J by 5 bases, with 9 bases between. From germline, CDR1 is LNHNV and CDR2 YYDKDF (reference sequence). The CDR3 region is CATSRRKEDTQYF. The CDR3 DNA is TGTGCCACCAGCAGGAGAAAAGAAGATACGCAGTATTTT.

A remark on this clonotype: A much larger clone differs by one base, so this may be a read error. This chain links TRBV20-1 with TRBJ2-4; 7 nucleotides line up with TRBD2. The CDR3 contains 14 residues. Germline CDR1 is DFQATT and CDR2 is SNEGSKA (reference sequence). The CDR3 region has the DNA TGCAGTGCCGACGGGGGGATGGCCAAAAAAATTCAGTACTTC. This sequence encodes CSADGGMAKKIQYF.

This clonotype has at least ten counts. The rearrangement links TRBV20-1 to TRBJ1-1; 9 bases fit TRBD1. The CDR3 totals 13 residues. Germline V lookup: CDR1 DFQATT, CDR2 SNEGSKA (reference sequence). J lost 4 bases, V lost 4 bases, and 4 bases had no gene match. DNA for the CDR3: TGCAGTGCTATGGACAGGGGATCCACTGAAGCTTTCTTT. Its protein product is CSAMDRGSTEAFF.

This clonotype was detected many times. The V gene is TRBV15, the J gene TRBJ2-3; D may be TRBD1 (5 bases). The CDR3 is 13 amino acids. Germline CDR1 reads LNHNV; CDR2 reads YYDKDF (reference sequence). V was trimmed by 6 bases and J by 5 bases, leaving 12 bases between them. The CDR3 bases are TGTGCCACCAGATACCAGGGTAGAGATACGCAGTATTTT. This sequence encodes CATRYQGRDTQYF.

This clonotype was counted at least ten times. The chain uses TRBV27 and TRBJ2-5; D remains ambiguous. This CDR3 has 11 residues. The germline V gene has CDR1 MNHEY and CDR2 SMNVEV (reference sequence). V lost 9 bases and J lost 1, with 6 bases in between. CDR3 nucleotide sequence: TGTGCCAGGCTCAGCCAAGAGACCCAGTACTTC. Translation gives CARLSQETQYF.

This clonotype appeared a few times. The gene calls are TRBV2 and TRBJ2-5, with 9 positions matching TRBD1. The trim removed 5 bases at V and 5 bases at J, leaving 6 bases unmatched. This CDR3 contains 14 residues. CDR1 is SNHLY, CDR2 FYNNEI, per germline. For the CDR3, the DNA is TGTGCCAGCAGTTGGACAGGGGTTATGGAGACCCAGTACTTC. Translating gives CASSWTGVMETQYF.

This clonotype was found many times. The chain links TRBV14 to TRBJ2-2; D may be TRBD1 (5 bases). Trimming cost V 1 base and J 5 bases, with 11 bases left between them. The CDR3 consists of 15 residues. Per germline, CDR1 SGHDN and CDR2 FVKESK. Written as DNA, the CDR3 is TGTGCCAGCAGCCAAGTACTGCCAGGGACCGGGGAGCTGTTTTTT. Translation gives CASSQVLPGTGELFF.

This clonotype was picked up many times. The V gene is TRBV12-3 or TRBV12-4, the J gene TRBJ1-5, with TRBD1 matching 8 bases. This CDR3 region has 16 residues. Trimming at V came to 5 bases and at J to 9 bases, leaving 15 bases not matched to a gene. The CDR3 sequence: CASSGGTGTVLGPQHF. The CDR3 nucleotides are TGTGCCAGCAGTGGCGGGACAGGTACTGTTCTCGGGCCCCAGCATTTT.

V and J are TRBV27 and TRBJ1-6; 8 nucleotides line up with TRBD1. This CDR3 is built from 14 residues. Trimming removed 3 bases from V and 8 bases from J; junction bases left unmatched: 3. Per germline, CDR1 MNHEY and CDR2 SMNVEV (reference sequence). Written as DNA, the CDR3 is TGTGCCAGCAGTTTGGACAGGGTGTATTCACCCCTCCACTTT. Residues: CASSLDRVYSPLHF.